This T cell receptor beta chain was found in a study of shared clonotypes between healthy human individuals. At the level of the study: CD4 naive cells filled three plates per donor, CD4 memory three, CD8 naive two and CD8 memory one.

Points from the study as a whole: In having few donors, the study represented limited genetic and exposure-history diversity. On the whole, naive subsets had larger estimated richness than memory subsets had.

In the case of this clone: Its antigen remains unknown.

Profiled with immunoSEQ multiplex PCR; TCRdb holds only in-frame clones, not every one. The sample holds about 690,000 clones, roughly 91% seen once. The ends lost 5 bases at V and 2 bases at J; junction bases unmatched: 6. Germline-derived CDR1 and CDR2 are ENHRY and SYGVKD. The CDR3 is 14 amino acids. CCR7-negative CD45RA+ TemRA cells were pooled with CD45RO+ cells for CD8 memory. The genes are TRBV10-3 and TRBJ2-7; 7 nucleotides line up with TRBD2. The TCR originated in a man aged 18 to 29 in good health. Some clones in this sample may be carry-over from other donors' samples. The sequencing input was memory CD8+ T cells from PBMCs. Subset noted: CD45RO+ cells pooled with CCR7-negative TemRA cells. CDR3 protein: CAISSGTITYEQYF. DNA for the CDR3: TGTGCCATCAGTTCCGGGACTATCACCTACGAGCAGTACTTC.